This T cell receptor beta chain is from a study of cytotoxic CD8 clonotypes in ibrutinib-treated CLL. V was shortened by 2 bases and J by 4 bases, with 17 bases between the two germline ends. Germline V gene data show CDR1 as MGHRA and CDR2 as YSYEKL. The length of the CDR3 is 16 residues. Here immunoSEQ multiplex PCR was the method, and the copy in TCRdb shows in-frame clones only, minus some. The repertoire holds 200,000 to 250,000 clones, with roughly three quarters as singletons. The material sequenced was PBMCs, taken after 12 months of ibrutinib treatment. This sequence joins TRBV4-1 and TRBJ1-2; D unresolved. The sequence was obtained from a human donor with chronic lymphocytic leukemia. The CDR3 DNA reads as TGCGCCAGCAGCCAAAGACTGTCTACGGGGAGCTATGGCTACACCTTC. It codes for CASSQRLSTGSYGYTF.